The clone carrying this T cell receptor beta chain was seen ten or more times. What it binds is unknown. The data were taken from a study of T-cell reconstitution after alpha-beta-depleted transplantation in children. The study's findings and limits: Two months or so post-transplant, alpha-beta T cells reportedly derived from several hundred expanded graft clones. Some patients' high day-60 TCRbeta diversity was traced to surviving recipient T cells and thymic progenitors. From newly produced T cells came most of the T-cell counts and diversity one year after transplant.

The authors prepared the TCRbeta library with unique molecular identifiers. TCRdb re-analysed the PCR reads in MiXCR, keeping a single row per CDR3 protein. The sample lists 480,000 or so distinct CDR3 sequences; about 10% were seen once. Germline V gene data show CDR1 as MNHEY and CDR2 as SVGEGT. Deletions cut 3 bases from V and 8 bases from J, with 14 bases between. The CDR3 spans 14 residues. This receptor was identified in a child under 10 years old with inherited bone marrow failure, due to receive a stem cell transplant. The chain is built from TRBV6-2 or TRBV6-3 and TRBJ2-1, with a tentative D call TRBD2 (6 bases). The material sequenced was PBMCs, taken before TCRalphabeta/CD19-depleted stem cell transplant. This CDR3 reads CASSYSTSLYEQFF. DNA of the CDR3: TGTGCCAGCAGTTATTCGACTAGTTTATATGAGCAGTTCTTC.